A single sample is the source of the 20 T cell receptor beta chains below, sequenced in a study of naive and memory T cell subsets. Two oligonucleotides, mixed equimolar, formed the beta constant-region primer covering TRBC1 and TRBC2. MiXCR, applied by TCRdb to the UMI-ligation and nested PCR reads, yields one record per CDR3 protein. Among about 5,400 distinct CDR3 sequences listed, over 6% were seen once. Sequenced material: effector memory CD8+ T cells from blood. Described subset: effector memory, CD45RA- CD27-. All receptors come from a human donor in good health.

This clonotype was observed a handful of times. V and J are TRBV7-9 and TRBJ1-5; 10 bases are a match to TRBD1. The CDR3 sequence is 18 residues long. V lost 3 bases and J lost 6; bases outside the gene matches: 14. In germline, CDR1 is SEHNR, CDR2 FQNEAQ (reference sequence). CDR3 DNA sequence: TGTGCCAGCAGCTTTAGTTCGGCCGGGACAGGGGTTAGTCAGCCCCAGCATTTT. It yields the protein CASSFSSAGTGVSQPQHF.

This clonotype was seen only a few times. The chain has TRBV6-4 and TRBJ2-1, with 8 bases identical to TRBD2. The CDR3 extends over 15 amino acids. The germline gives CDR1 MRHNA, CDR2 SNTAGT. Trimming took 4 bases from V and 7 from J; bases not matched to a gene: 9. The DNA for the CDR3 is TGTGCCAGCAGTGTAGCCGGGGGGGCCGGGAATGAGCAGTTCTTC. It encodes CASSVAGGAGNEQFF.

In this sample, this clonotype turned up many times. The V call is TRBV20-1, the J call TRBJ1-1; D is possibly TRBD1 (5 bases). V lost 6 bases to trimming and J lost 4 bases, with 18 bases between them. Per the germline V gene, CDR1 is DFQATT and CDR2 is SNEGSKA (reference sequence). This CDR3 spans 14 amino acids. CDR3 DNA: TGCAGTGCGCCCATGGGGGAGCGCGTCACTGAAGCTTTCTTT. Protein: CSAPMGERVTEAFF.

This clonotype has at least ten counts. The chain employs TRBV6-4 and TRBJ2-3; unclear D gene. From germline, CDR1 is MRHNA and CDR2 SNTAGT. Between the trimmed V and J ends, which lost 2 bases and 3 bases, there was a span of 6 bases. This CDR3 comprises 13 residues. CDR3 sequence (DNA): TGTGCCAGCAGTGACGATGAGACAGATACGCAGTATTTT. Its protein product is CASSDDETDTQYF.

This chain links TRBV20-1 with TRBJ1-1; no definite D call. CDR3 length: 13 amino acids. Trimming removed 4 bases from V and 1 base from J, with 10 bases in between. Germline loops: CDR1 DFQATT, CDR2 SNEGSKA (reference sequence). The CDR3 bases are TGCAGTGCTATCTTCACGAGGAACACTGAAGCTTTCTTT. Translation: CSAIFTRNTEAFF.

This clonotype was observed many times. The chain carries TRBV6-2 or TRBV6-3 and TRBJ2-5; TRBD2 matches at 7 bases. The CDR3 runs 14 residues. Trimming at V came to 5 bases and at J to 2 bases, leaving 5 bases not matched to a gene. Per the germline V gene, CDR1 is MNHEY and CDR2 is SVGEGT. CDR3 DNA: TGTGCCAGCAGTGTAGCGGGTCCTCAAGAGACCCAGTACTTC. Amino acids: CASSVAGPQETQYF.

The table lists this clonotype with many counts. The chain carries TRBV28 and TRBJ2-2; D not certain. The CDR3 totals 14 residues. The V end lost 8 bases, the J end lost 3 bases, and 13 bases lay between the germline ends. Per germline, CDR1 MDHEN and CDR2 SYDVKM. This CDR3 is CASSGPRDTGELFF. The DNA for the CDR3 is TGTGCCAGCTCAGGCCCTCGGGACACCGGGGAGCTGTTTTTT.

This clonotype was found many times. This chain links TRBV6-2 or TRBV6-3 with TRBJ2-1; D gene ambiguous. Trimming took off 2 bases at V and 3 bases at J, with 8 bases between the two ends. This CDR3 is built from 14 residues. Germline CDR1 reads MNHEY; CDR2 reads SVGEGT. CDR3 nucleotide sequence: TGTGCCAGCAGTTACGATGGGGACTACAATGAGCAGTTCTTC. It is translated as CASSYDGDYNEQFF.

At least ten counts were recorded for this clonotype. This rearrangement joins TRBV20-1 to TRBJ2-1, with 8 nucleotides matching TRBD2. CDR3 length: 14 amino acids. CDR1 and CDR2 from the germline V gene are DFQATT and SNEGSKA (reference sequence). J gave up 8 bases and V 6 bases, and 12 bases lay outside the gene matches. The CDR3 sequence: CSANGEREMDEQFF. DNA of the CDR3: TGCAGTGCAAACGGGGAGCGGGAGATGGATGAGCAGTTCTTC.

This clonotype was seen ten or more times. A much larger clone lies a single base off, so this may be a read error. The gene calls are TRBV20-1 and TRBJ2-7, with a weak D call TRBD2 (5 bases). The CDR3 is 12 amino acids. Germline CDR1 DFQATT, CDR2 SNEGSKA (reference sequence). Trimming shortened V by 3 bases and J by 4 bases, and 10 bases separated the two germline ends. CDR3 in amino acids: CSASGREYEQYF. CDR3 DNA: TGCAGTGCTAGTGGCCGGGAATACGAGCAGTACTTC.

This clonotype is labeled as medium-sized. This chain connects TRBV20-1 to TRBJ2-5; the D call may be TRBD1 or TRBD2 (5 bases each). Trimming cost V 5 bases and J 5 bases, with 18 bases left between them. The CDR3 covers 14 residues. The germline gives CDR1 DFQATT, CDR2 SNEGSKA (reference sequence). In DNA form, the CDR3 reads TGCAGTGCTGCCTCCGGGACCCCGGAGGAGACCCAGTACTTC. Residues: CSAASGTPEETQYF.

This clonotype was seen ten or more times. The V call is TRBV2, the J call TRBJ2-7; no clear D gene. The CDR3 contains 13 residues. Trimming pared 1 base from V and 0 bases from J, leaving 4 bases between. The germline gives CDR1 SNHLY, CDR2 FYNNEI. CDR3 sequence (DNA): TGTGCCAGCAGTGAAGTCGGCTCCTACGAGCAGTACTTC. Its protein product is CASSEVGSYEQYF.

This clonotype is categorized as medium-sized. V is TRBV6-2 or TRBV6-3 and J is TRBJ2-2; D is ambiguous. Trimming took 5 bases from V and 3 from J, leaving 7 bases between them. The CDR3 runs 13 residues. Germline V gives CDR1 MNHEY, CDR2 SVGEGT. In DNA, the CDR3 is TGTGCCAGCAGTACCTCCTACACCGGGGAGCTGTTTTTT. This sequence encodes CASSTSYTGELFF.

The V and J genes are TRBV19 and TRBJ2-6; D remains unclear. V shed 11 bases and J shed 0 bases, with 14 bases lying between them. Per germline, CDR1 LNHDA and CDR2 SQIVND (reference sequence). The CDR3 covers 15 residues. CDR3 amino acids: CAGAVKHSGANVLTF. In nucleotides, the CDR3 is TGTGCCGGAGCCGTGAAGCACTCTGGGGCCAACGTCCTGACTTTC.

The gene calls are TRBV19 and TRBJ2-1; no clear D gene. The germline CDR1 and CDR2 sequences are LNHDA and SQIVND (reference sequence). V was clipped by 0 bases and J by 7 bases, with 7 bases between them. This CDR3 has 13 amino acids. The CDR3 DNA reads TGTGCCAGTAGTATAGACATAAGAAATGAGCAGTTCTTC. This gives the protein CASSIDIRNEQFF.

This clonotype was seen many times. The genes are TRBV24-1 and TRBJ2-2; 11 nucleotides agree with TRBD1. CDR3 size: 16 residues. The trim removed 4 bases at V and 5 bases at J, leaving 5 bases unmatched. Germline CDR1 and CDR2: KGHDR and SFDVKD. CDR3 region: CATSEGTGGWTGELFF. CDR3 DNA: TGTGCCACCAGTGAGGGGACAGGGGGATGGACCGGGGAGCTGTTTTTT.

The chain recombines TRBV4-3 with TRBJ2-7, with 8 bases matching TRBD1. The CDR3 loop spans 16 amino acids. V lost 3 bases and J lost 0; bases outside the gene matches: 7. The germline V gene has CDR1 LGHNA and CDR2 YSLEER. CDR3 sequence: CASSQEDRGLSYEQYF. The CDR3, as DNA: TGCGCCAGCAGCCAGGAAGACAGGGGCCTCTCCTACGAGCAGTACTTC.

This clonotype ranks as medium-sized. V and J are TRBV27 and TRBJ2-7; 7 bases are shared with TRBD2. The germline gives CDR1 MNHEY, CDR2 SMNVEV (reference sequence). V lost 2 bases, J lost 0 bases, and 1 base stayed unmatched. This CDR3 has 14 amino acids. The CDR3 reads CASSLAGDSYEQYF. Here the CDR3 DNA reads TGTGCCAGCAGTTTAGCGGGGGACTCCTACGAGCAGTACTTC.

In its sample, this clonotype ranks as medium-sized. The J gene is TRBJ2-3, the V gene TRBV6-2 or TRBV6-3; D is undetermined. CDR3 length: 14 amino acids. Germline V CDR1 and CDR2: MNHEY, SVGEGT. V gave up 5 bases and J gave up 2 bases, with 11 bases separating them. The CDR3 here is CASSTQAATDTQYF. The CDR3 DNA follows: TGTGCCAGCAGTACTCAGGCAGCCACAGATACGCAGTATTTT.

The rearrangement uses TRBV6-6 and TRBJ2-5; D is ambiguous. Germline CDR1 is MNHNY and CDR2 is SVGAGI (reference sequence). The length of the CDR3 is 15 residues. V was cut by 5 bases and J by 0 bases, with 13 bases left in between. CDR3 coding DNA: TGTGCCAGCAGTACGTCAATGGGCTACCAAGAGACCCAGTACTTC. Translated: CASSTSMGYQETQYF.